The clone carrying this T cell receptor (beta chain) appeared a few times. The data derive from a study of blood T cell repertoires in COVID-19. Turning to the study itself: Spain, Italy and the United States supplied samples that represented acute and convalescent COVID-19. The analysed material was cDNA or gDNA that came from T cells, B-cell-depleted T cells, or PBMCs.

Authors' processing steps: Quantification of nucleated cells was approximated via reference gene primer amplification. Assay: immunoSEQ multiplex PCR; the TCRdb copy retains only in-frame clones and omits some. That table gives V, J and clone size, and the DNA gave D and trimming. The profile shows around 170,000 clones, approximately 90% of them singletons. Trimming took off 8 bases at V and 4 bases at J, with 15 bases between the two ends. The germline CDR1 and CDR2 sequences are SNHLY and FYNNEI. The CDR3 consists of 13 residues. The sequencing input was peripheral blood. The TCR was taken from a woman aged 25 to 39 with acute or convalescent COVID-19. This chain joins TRBV2 and TRBJ2-7, with TRBD2 as a possible D gene (6 bases). The CDR3 DNA sequence: TGTGCCAGCCGCCAGGAGGGTCGGTACGAGCAGTACTTC. It specifies CASRQEGRYEQYF.